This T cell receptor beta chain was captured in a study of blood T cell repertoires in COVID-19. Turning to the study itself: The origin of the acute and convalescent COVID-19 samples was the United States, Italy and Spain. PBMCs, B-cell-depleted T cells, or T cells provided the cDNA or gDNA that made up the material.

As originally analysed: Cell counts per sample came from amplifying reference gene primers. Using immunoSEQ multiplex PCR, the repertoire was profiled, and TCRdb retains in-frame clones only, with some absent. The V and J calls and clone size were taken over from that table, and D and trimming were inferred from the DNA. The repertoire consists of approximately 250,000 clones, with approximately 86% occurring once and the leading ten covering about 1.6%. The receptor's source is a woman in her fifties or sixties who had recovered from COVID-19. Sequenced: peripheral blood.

The chain's CDR3 is CASSPGLTGDYGYTF. The CDR3 nucleotides are TGTGCCAGCAGCCCAGGATTGACAGGGGATTACGGCTACACCTTC. The V and J genes are TRBV5-4 and TRBJ1-2, with 8 bases lining up with TRBD1. The germline CDR1 and CDR2 sequences are SGHNT and YYREEE (reference sequence). The CDR3 spans 15 residues. The V segment lost 4 bases and the J segment 8 bases; nucleotides outside the gene matches: 13. Full variable domain (remainder filled in from reference TRBV5-4 and TRBJ1-2): ETGVTQSPTHLIKTRGQQVTLRCSSQSGHNTVSWYQQALGQGPQFIFQYYREEENGRGNFPPRFSGLQFPNYSSELNVNALELDDSALYLCASSPGLTGDYGYTFGSGTRLTVV.